This TCR beta chain is drawn from a study of blood T cell repertoires in COVID-19. Study in general: Samples representing acute and convalescent COVID-19 were sourced from the United States, Italy and Spain. In each case, the material was cDNA or gDNA derived from T cells, B-cell-depleted T cells, or PBMCs.

As handled by the study authors: Reference gene primer amplification gave nucleated cell count estimates. Data came from immunoSEQ multiplex PCR; TCRdb stores just in-frame clones and leaves some out. V and J calls plus clone size are reproduced from that table; the DNA served to infer D and trimming. The sample contains tens of thousands of clones, 75% to 85% of which appear only once. The TCR comes from a woman aged 70-85 years with acute or convalescent COVID-19. Source material: peripheral blood.

CDR3 sequence (DNA): TGTGCCACCCGCGGACAGGGGGCCCCCTATGGCTACACCTTC. It translates to CATRGQGAPYGYTF. The rearrangement uses TRBV15 and TRBJ1-2; 11 nucleotides align to TRBD1. Germline loops: CDR1 LNHNV, CDR2 YYDKDF (reference sequence). The V segment lost 8 bases and the J segment 4 bases; nucleotides outside the gene matches: 6. The CDR3 runs 14 residues. Full variable domain (rest looked up from reference TRBV15 and TRBJ1-2): DAMVIQNPRYQVTQFGKPVTLSCSQTLNHNVMYWYQQKSSQAPKLLFHYYDKDFNNEADTPDNFQSRRPNTSFCFLDIRSPGLGDTAMYLCATRGQGAPYGYTFGSGTRLTVV.